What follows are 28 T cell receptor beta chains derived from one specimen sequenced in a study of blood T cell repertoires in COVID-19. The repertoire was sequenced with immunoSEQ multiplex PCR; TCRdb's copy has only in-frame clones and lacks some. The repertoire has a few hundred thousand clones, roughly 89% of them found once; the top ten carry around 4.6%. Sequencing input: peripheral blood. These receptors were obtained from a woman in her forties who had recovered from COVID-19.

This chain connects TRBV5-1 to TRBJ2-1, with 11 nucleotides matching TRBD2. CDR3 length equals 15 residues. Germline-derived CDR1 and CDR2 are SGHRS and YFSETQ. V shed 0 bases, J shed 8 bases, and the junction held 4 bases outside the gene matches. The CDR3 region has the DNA TGCGCCAGCAGCTTGGAACTAGCGGGAGTAGATGAGCAGTTCTTC. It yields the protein CASSLELAGVDEQFF.

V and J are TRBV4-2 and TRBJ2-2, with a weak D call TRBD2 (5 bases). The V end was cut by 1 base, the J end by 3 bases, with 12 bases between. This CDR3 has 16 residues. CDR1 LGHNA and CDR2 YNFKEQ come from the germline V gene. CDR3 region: CASSQGTPADTGELFF. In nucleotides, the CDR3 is TGTGCCAGCAGCCAAGGGACTCCCGCCGACACCGGGGAGCTGTTTTTT.

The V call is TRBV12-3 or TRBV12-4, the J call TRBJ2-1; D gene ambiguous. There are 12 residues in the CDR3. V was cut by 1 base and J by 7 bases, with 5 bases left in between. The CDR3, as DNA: TGTGCCAGCAGTTTAGACCGGAATGAGCAGTTCTTC. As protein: CASSLDRNEQFF.

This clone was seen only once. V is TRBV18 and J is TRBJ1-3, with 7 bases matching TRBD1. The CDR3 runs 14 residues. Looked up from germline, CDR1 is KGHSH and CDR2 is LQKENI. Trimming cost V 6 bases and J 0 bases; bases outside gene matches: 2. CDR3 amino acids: CASSDRNSGNTIYF. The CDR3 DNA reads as TGTGCCAGCTCGGACAGGAACTCTGGAAACACCATATATTTT.

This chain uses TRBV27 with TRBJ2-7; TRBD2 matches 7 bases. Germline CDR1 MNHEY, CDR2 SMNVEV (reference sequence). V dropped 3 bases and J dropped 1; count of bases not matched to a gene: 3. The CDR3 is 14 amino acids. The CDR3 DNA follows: TGTGCCAGCAGTTTGGGGGACTATTCCTACGAGCAGTACGTC. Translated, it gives CASSLGDYSYEQYV.

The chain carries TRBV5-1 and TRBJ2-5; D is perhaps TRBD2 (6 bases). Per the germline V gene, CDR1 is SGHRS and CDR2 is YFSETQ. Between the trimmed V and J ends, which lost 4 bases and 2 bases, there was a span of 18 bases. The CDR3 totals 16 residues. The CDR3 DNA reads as TGCGCCAGCAGCCAGACCCCTTTGGCGGGACAAGAGACCCAGTACTTC. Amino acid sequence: CASSQTPLAGQETQYF.

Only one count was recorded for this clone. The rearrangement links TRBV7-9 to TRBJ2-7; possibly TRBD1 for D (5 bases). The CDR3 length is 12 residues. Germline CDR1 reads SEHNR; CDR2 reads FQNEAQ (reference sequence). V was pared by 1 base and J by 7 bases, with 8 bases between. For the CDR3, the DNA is TGTGCCAGCAGCTTAGGTAGGGGTGAGCAGTACTTC. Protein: CASSLGRGEQYF.

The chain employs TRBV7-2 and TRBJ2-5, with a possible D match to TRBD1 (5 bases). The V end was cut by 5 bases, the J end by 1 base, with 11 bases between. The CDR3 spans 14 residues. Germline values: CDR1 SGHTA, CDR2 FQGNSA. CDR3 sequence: CASSPGHLQETQYF. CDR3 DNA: TGTGCCAGCAGCCCTGGACATCTCCAAGAGACCCAGTACTTC. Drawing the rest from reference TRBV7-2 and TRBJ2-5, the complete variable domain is GAGVSQSPSNKVTEKGKDVELRCDPISGHTALYWYRQSLGQGLEFLIYFQGNSAPDKSGLPSDRFSAERTGGSVSTLTIQRTQQEDSAVYLCASSPGHLQETQYFGPGTRLLVL.

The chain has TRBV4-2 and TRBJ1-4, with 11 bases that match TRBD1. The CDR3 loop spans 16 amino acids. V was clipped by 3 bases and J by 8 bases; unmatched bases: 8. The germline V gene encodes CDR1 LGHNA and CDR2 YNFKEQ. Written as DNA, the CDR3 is TGTGCCAGCAGCCATGGACAGGGGGCGATACACGAAAAACTGTTTTTT. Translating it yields CASSHGQGAIHEKLFF.

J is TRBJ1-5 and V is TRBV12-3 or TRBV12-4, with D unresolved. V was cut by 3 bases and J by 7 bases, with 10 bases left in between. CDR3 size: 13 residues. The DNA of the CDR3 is TGTGCCAGCAGTTTCCGGGCGGGCCAGCCCCAGCATTTT. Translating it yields CASSFRAGQPQHF.

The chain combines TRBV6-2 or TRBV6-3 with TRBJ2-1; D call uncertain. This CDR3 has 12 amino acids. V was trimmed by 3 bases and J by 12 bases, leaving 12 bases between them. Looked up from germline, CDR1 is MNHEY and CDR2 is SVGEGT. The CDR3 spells CASSYSPSLQFF. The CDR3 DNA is TGTGCCAGCAGTTATAGTCCTAGTCTGCAGTTCTTC.

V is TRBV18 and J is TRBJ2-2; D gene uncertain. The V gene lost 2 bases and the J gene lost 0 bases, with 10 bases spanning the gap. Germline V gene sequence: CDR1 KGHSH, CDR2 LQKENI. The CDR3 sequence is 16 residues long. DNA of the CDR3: TGTGCCAGCTCACCAATGGCTCCTCCGAACACCGGGGAGCTGTTTTTT. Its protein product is CASSPMAPPNTGELFF.

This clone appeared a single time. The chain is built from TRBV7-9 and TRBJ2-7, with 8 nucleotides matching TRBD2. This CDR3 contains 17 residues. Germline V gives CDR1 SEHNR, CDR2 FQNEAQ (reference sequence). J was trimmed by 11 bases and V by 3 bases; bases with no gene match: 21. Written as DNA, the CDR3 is TGTGCCAGCAGCTTTTCGACGGACGGATGGACTAGCTTGACGGAGTACGTC. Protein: CASSFSTDGWTSLTEYV.

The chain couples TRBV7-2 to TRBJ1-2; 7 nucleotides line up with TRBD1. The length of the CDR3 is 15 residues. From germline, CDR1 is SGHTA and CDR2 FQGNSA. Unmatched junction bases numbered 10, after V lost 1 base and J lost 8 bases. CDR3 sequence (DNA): TGTGCCAGCAGCTTAGACATAGGGGGCTCTTGGGGCTACACCTTC. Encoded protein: CASSLDIGGSWGYTF.

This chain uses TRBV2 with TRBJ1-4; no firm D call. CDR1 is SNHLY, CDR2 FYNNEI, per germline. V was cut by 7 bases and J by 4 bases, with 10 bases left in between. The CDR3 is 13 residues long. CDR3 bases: TGTGCCAGCAAAGCCGAGATTAATGAAAAACTGTTTTTT. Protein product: CASKAEINEKLFF. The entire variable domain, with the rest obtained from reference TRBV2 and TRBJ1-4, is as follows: EPEVTQTPSHQVTQMGQEVILRCVPISNHLYFYWYRQILGQKVEFLVSFYNNEISEKSEIFDDQFSVERPDGSNFTLKIRSTKLEDSAMYFCASKAEINEKLFFGSGTQLSVL.

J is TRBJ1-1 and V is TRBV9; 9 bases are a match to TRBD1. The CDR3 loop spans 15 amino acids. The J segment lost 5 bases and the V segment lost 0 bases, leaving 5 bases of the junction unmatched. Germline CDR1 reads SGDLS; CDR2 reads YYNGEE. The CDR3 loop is CASSVEGQGSTEAFF. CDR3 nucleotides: TGTGCCAGCAGCGTAGAAGGACAGGGGAGTACTGAAGCTTTCTTT.

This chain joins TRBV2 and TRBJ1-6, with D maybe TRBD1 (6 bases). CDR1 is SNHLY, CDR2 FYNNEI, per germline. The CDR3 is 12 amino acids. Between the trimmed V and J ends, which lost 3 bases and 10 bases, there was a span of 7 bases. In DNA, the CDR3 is TGTGCCAGCAGTGATGGGGGCTCACCCCTCCACTTT. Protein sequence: CASSDGGSPLHF.

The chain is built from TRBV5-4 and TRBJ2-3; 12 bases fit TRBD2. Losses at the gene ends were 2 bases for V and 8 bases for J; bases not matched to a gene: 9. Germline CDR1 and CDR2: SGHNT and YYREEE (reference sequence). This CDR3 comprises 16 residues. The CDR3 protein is CASSLGASGGAGTQYF. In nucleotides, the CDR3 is TGTGCCAGCAGCTTAGGCGCTAGCGGGGGGGCGGGTACGCAGTATTTT.

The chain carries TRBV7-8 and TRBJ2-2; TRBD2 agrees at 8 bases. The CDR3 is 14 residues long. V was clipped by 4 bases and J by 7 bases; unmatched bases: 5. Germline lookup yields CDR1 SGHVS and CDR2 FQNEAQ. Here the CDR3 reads CASSSAGVGGELFF. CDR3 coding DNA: TGTGCCAGCAGCTCAGCGGGAGTGGGCGGGGAGCTGTTTTTT.

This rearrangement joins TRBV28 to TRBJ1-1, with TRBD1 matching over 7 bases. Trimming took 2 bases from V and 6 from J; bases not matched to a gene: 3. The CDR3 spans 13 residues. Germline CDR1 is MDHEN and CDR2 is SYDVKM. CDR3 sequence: CASSLEGASEAFF. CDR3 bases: TGTGCCAGCAGTTTAGAGGGGGCCTCTGAAGCTTTCTTT.

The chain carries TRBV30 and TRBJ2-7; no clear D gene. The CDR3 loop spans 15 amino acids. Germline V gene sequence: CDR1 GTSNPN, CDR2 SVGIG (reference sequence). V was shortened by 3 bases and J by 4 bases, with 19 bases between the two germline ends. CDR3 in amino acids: CAWRSPGMKEYEQYF. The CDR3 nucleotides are TGTGCCTGGAGGAGTCCGGGTATGAAGGAATACGAGCAGTACTTC.

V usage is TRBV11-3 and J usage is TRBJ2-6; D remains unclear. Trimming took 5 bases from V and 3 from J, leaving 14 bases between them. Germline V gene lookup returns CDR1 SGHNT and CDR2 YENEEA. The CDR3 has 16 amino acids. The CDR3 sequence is CASSQTAEVGANVLTF. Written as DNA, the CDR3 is TGTGCCAGCAGCCAAACCGCAGAGGTTGGGGCCAACGTCCTGACTTTC.

Here the CDR3 DNA reads TGTGCCAGCAGTGGAGGCAACTTGAACACTGAAGCTTTCTTT. Its protein product is CASSGGNLNTEAFF. The chain couples TRBV2 to TRBJ1-1; D not certain. Trimming removed 4 bases from V and 0 bases from J, with 9 bases in between. This CDR3 is 14 amino acids long. CDR1 is SNHLY and CDR2 is FYNNEI in the germline V gene.

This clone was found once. The DNA for the CDR3 is TGCGCCAGCTACGCGGGACAGGGTCTAAACTATGGCTACACCTTC. This translates into CASYAGQGLNYGYTF. V gene TRBV5-1 combines with J gene TRBJ1-2, with 9 bases fitting TRBD1. CDR1 is SGHRS and CDR2 is YFSETQ in the germline V gene. The CDR3 is made up of 15 amino acids. The trim removed 7 bases at V and 2 bases at J, leaving 9 bases unmatched.

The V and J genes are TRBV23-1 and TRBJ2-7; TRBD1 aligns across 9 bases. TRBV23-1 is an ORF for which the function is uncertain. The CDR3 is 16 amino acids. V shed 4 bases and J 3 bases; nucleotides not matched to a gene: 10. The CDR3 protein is CASSLLSGTGIYEQYV. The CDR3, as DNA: TGCGCCAGCAGTCTCCTGTCCGGGACAGGGATCTACGAGCAGTACGTC.

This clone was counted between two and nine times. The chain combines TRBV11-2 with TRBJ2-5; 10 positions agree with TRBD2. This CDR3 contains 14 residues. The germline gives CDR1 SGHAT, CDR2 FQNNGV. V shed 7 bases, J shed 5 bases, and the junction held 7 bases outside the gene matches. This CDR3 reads CASKLSGGGETQYF. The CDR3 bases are TGTGCCAGCAAACTCAGCGGGGGGGGCGAGACCCAGTACTTC.

CDR3 in DNA: TGTGCCAGCAGTTACTCCGTGGGGGGGCATCAGCCCCAGCATTTT. Translation: CASSYSVGGHQPQHF. The chain has TRBV6-5 and TRBJ1-5; D may be TRBD1 (6 bases). This CDR3 comprises 15 residues. Germline CDR1 MNHEY, CDR2 SVGAGI. Trimming took 0 bases from V and 5 from J, leaving 11 bases between them.

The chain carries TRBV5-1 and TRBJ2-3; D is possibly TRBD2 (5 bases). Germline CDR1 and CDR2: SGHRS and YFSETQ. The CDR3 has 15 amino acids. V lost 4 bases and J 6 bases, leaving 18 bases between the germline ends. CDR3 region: CASSHRRPTGDTQYF. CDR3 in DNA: TGCGCCAGCAGCCACCGACGGCCCACGGGGGATACGCAGTATTTT.